Listed below are T cell receptor beta chains from one sample, sequenced in a study of blood T cell repertoires in COVID-19. TCRdb's copy holds only in-frame clones and misses some; the assay was immunoSEQ multiplex PCR. The data hold some 320,000 clones, with 85% to 95% observed a single time. The sample consisted of PBMCs or T cells enriched from blood (not recorded which). These receptors originate from a woman between 25 and 40 years old who had been exposed to COVID-19. Both conserved end residues are trimmed from each CDR3. Fields, in order: V gene, J gene, CDR3 protein.

TRBV30,TRBJ1-6,AWTGEGVPPLH
TRBV6-5,TRBJ2-3,ASSYTPTSGETQY
TRBV19,TRBJ2-7,ASSIGRFGSYEQY
TRBV18,TRBJ2-1,ASSPGTGDNEQF
TRBV6-5,TRBJ2-7,ASRKPTSGGYEQY
TRBV20-1,TRBJ1-5,SASRGGQDQPQH
TRBV9,TRBJ1-1,ASSVDPGQNTEAF
TRBV19,TRBJ1-1,ASSIAWRDTEAF
TRBV10-3,TRBJ2-3,AISAVTSGGADTQY
TRBV19,TRBJ1-6,ASSRGDSPLH
TRBV4-1,TRBJ1-2,ASSQDFEGRGYT
TRBV5-1,TRBJ2-4,ASSLVASGAQNIQY
TRBV5-1,TRBJ2-5,ASSSAGLAGGFETQY
TRBV29-1,TRBJ2-5,SVEGLAGRVTQY